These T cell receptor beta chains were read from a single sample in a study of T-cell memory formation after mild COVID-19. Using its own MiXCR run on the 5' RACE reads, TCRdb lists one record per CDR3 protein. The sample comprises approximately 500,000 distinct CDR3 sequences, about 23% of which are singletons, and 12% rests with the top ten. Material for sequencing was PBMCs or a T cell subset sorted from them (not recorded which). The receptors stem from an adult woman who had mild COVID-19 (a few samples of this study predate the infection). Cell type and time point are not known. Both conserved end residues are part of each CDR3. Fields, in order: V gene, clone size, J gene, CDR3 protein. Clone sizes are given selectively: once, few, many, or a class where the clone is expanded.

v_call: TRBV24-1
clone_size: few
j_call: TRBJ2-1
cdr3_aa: CATSDLTPEGDEQFF

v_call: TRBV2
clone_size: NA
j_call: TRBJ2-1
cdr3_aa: CAIGGYNEQFF

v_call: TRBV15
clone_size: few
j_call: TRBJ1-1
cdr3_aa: CATSRPGRVNTEAFF

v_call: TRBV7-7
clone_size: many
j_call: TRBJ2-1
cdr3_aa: CASSSGRTVEGNEQFF

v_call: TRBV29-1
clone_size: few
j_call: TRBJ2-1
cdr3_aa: CSVDGGREQFF

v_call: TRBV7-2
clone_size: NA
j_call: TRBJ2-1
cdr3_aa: CASSRPRQASGRNEQFF

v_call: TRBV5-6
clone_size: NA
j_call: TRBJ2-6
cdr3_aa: CASSYATSSGANVLTF

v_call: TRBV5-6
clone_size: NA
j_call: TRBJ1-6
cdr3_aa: CASSLAGKYRANSPLHF

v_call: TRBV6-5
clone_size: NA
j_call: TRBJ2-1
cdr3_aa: CASSYEGVTEQFF

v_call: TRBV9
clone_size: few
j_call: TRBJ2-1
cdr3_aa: CASALTSGPGNEQFF

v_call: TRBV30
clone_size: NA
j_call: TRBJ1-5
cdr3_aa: CAWSPGPGGDQPQHF

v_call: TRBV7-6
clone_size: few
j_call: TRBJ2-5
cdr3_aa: CASSRPGTQYF

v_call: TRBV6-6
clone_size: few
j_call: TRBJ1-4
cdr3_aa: CASQVDEKLFF

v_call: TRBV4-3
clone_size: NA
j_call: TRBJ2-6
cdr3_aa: CASSQDRYSVLTF

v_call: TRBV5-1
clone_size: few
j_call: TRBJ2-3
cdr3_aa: CASSRSGVTDTQYF

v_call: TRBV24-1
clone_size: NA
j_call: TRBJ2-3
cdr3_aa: CATSDSSRGGLTDTQYF

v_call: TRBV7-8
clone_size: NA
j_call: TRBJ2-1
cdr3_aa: CASSPKERSYNEQFF

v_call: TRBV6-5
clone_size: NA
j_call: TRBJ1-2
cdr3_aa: CASSLIPGQGHYGYTF

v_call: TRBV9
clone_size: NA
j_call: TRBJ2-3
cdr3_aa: CASSPEGEGTDTQYF

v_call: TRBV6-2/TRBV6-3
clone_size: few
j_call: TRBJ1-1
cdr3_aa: CASSYSWDSSSNAEAFF

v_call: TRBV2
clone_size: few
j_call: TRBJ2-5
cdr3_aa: CASSERIQGQETQYF

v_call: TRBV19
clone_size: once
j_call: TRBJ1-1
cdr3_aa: CASCSWNTEAFF

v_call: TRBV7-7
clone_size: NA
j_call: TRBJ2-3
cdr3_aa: CAPGRLYSRDTQYF

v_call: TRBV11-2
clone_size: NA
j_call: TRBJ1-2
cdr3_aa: CASSLDPGSIYGYTF

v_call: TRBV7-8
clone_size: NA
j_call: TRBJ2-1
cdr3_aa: CASSSKRGEQFF

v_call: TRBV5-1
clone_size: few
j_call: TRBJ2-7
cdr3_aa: CASSFGLAGGQGLDEQYF

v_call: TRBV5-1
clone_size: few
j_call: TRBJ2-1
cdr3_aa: CASSPLSRGGYNEQFF

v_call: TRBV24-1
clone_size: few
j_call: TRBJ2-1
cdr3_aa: CATQRTSGYNEQFF

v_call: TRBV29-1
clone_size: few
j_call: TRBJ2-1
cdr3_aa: CSVDGSGVYNEQFF

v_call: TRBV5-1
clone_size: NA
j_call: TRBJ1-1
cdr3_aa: CDSSLSSPRGRTEAFF

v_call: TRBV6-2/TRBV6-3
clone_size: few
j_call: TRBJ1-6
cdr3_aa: CASSLGQAGPLHF

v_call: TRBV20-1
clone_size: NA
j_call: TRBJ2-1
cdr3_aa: CSVSGEVTYNEQFF

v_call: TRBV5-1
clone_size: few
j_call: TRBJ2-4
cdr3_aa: CASSSTSGSVPLAKNIQYF

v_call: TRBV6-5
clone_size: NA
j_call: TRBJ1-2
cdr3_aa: CASTMTQGAYGYTF

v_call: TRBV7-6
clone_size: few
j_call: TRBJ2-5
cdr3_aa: CASSLGRGTQYF

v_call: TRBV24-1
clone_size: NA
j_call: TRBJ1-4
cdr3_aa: CATSEPPGDRGEKLFF

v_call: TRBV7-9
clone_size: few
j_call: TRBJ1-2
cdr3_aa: CASSLSPPTGTKYGYTF

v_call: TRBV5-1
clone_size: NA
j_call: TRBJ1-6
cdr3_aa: CASSGGDGSLALHF

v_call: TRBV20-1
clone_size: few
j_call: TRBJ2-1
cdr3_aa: CSARDREGYNEQFF

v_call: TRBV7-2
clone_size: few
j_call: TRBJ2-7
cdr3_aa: CASSLDRTIPYEQYF

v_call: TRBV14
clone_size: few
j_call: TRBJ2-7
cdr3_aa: CASSQRDRTYEQYF

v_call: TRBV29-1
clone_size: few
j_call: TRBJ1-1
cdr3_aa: CSVDGWGTEAFF

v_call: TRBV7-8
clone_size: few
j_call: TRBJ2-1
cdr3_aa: CASSSRRLGSNEQFF

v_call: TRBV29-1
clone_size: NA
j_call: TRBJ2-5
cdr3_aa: CSVSVWDRGSETQYF

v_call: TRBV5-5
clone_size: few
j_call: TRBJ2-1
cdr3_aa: CASSLGLARYNEQFF

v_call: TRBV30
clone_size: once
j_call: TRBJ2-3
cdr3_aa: CAWSGIDTQYF

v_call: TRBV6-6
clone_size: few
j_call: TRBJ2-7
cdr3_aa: CASRNRVEWYEQYF

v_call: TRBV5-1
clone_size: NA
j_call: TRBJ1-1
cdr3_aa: CASSFEGGTGRTFF

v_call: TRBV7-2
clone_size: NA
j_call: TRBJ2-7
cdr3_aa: CASSYGTPDYEQYF

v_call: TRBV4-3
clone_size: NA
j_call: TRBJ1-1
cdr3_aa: CASSLLPGQGTEAFF

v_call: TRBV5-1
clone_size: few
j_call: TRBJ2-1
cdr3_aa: CASSITSGGQKQFF

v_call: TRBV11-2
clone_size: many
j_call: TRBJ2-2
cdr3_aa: CASSLDVATGELFF

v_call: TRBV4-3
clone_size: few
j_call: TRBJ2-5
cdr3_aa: CASSQGVDGTGQETQYF

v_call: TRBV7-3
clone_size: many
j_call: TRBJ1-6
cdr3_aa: CARNGWNSHSSSYNSPLHF

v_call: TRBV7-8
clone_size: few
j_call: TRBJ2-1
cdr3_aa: CASSIRDPRGNEQFF

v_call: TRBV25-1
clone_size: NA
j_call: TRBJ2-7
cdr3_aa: CASSSFGIYEQYF

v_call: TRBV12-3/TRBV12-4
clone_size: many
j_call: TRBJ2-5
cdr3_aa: CASSPGQRRETQYF